This T cell receptor (beta chain) was found in a study of CD8 T cells in Susac syndrome. Overall study findings and caveats: The study conceded that its TCR sequencing and HLA analysis involved relatively few individuals.

This clonotype was counted once. Its specificity is unknown. Reverse transcription of roughly 0.45 to 1 ug RNA used random hexamers. Multiplex immunoSEQ PCR targeted 54 Vbeta and 13 Jbeta TCR beta segments. Via MiXCR, TCRdb re-called the immunoSEQ multiplex PCR reads, giving one row per CDR3 protein. The sample shows roughly 50,000 distinct CDR3 sequences, approximately 93% of them seen only once. Healthy donors, matched for age and sex, constituted the control group. TEMRA cells were FACS-enriched, while CD8+ and CD4+ T cells were negatively isolated. This TCR derives from a human donor in good health. The specimen sequenced was CD8+ T cells from PBMCs.

CDR3 coding DNA: TGTGCCAGCAGTCCCGTACTAGCGGGGGGATGGAATGAGCAGTTCTTC. Its protein is CASSPVLAGGWNEQFF. The chain links TRBV3-1 to TRBJ2-1; 12 bases align to TRBD2. Losses at the gene ends were 6 bases for V and 7 bases for J; bases not matched to a gene: 10. Germline V gene lookup returns CDR1 LGHDT and CDR2 YNNKEL (reference sequence). The CDR3 is 16 amino acids.